This T cell receptor (beta chain) was identified during a study of T cell responses to AZD1222 COVID-19 vaccine. Study-wide findings and caveats: Spike as a whole was targeted by vaccine-associated CD4 TCRs, dominant at 160-218 and 743-854. Nearly half of spike-specific TCRs reportedly target unmutated variant regions. Females outnumbered males among donors, who were mostly white British; clonal diversity was possibly underestimated.

The data were produced by immunoSEQ multiplex PCR, yet TCRdb's version contains in-frame clones alone and is incomplete. The profile shows some 150,000 clones, roughly 94% of them singletons. Comments on this clone: The antigen is unknown.

The specimen comprised peripheral blood, sampled on day 0 of AZD1222 vaccination. The TCR originated in an adult in good health.

CDR3 sequence: CASSMSGGSYNEQFF. Written as DNA, the CDR3 is TGTGCCAGTAGTATGAGCGGGGGCTCCTACAATGAGCAGTTCTTC. The chain uses TRBV19 and TRBJ2-1; 8 nucleotides line up with TRBD2. The CDR3 is 15 residues long. Germline CDR1 is LNHDA and CDR2 is SQIVND (reference sequence). V trimming: 3 bases; J trimming: 0 bases; junction bases outside the gene matches: 1.